This T cell receptor (beta chain) was recorded in a study of blood T cell repertoires in COVID-19 (dated by TCRdb to 2020 to 2022). As for the study more broadly: Samples from collaborators originated in the United States, Italy and Spain and spanned both the acute and convalescent phases of COVID-19. Deeply sampled blood TCRbeta repertoires from subjects exposed to, actively infected with, or recovered from COVID-19 were included in the dataset. Nearly every sample came with metadata listing a de-identified subject ID, COVID-19 status, age in years and sex. The repertoires were released in a freely available public database meant as a resource for research on the immune response to SARS-CoV-2. Where available, HLA class I and class II types were obtained from metadata supplied by the sample provider rather than from assay-based typing. The material from the prospective study consisted of cDNA or gDNA derived from T cells, B-cell-depleted T cells, or PBMCs. Samples came from the ongoing ImmuneRACE study (first 160 participants) plus 1,254 subjects from 6 global collaborators. What the authors observed across the whole study: The quantity of clinical and demographic metadata differed by source and by participant and was supplied without curation.

Comment on this clone: Its antigen remains undetermined. Per-base quality was not reported, and no clone a single base away is much larger than it.

The immunoSEQ Assay, a bias-controlled multiplex PCR, was used to amplify TCRbeta CDR3 regions from genomic DNA. The paper's data handling went like this. The number of nucleated cells in each sample was estimated from the amplification of reference gene primers within the assay. Sequence reads were collapsed and filtered to measure the absolute abundance of every unique TCRbeta CDR3 rearrangement. For each sample, productive Simpson clonality was calculated as the square root of Simpson's diversity index over productive rearrangements. TCRdb retrieved this table from immuneACCESS and kept in-frame rearrangements only. Not all clones are present; in checked studies, unresolved V genes account for under half, and no reason is known for the remainder. V, J and clone size reflect that table, while D and trimming were determined from the DNA. The table for this sample lists approximately 97,000 clones; around 87% of them were counted only once. Of the sample, around 5.3% is held by the ten largest clones.

Trimmed from V: 5 bases; trimmed from J: 1 base; junction bases lacking a gene match: 8. The germline V gene supplies CDR1 KGHDR and CDR2 SFDVKD. There are 17 amino acids in the CDR3, from cysteine to phenylalanine inclusive. The retained sequence is limited to the CDR3, 51 bases, with the frame set at the first base. One collaborating source in Seattle enrolled patients while the patients were actively infected and followed the patients over time throughout the course of disease. Each collaborating institution followed its own protocols to collect whole blood in K2EDTA tubes. For TCRbeta analysis, collaborator samples were shipped as frozen whole blood, as isolated PBMCs, or as DNA extracted from either sample type.

The clonotype was recovered from a woman between 50 and 59 years old with COVID-19, enrolled during active disease. This chain joins TRBV24-1 to TRBJ2-3, with TRBD2 matching 10 junction bases. The specimen sequenced was peripheral blood. The CDR3 region has the sequence CATSGRGSGGGTDTQYF. At the DNA level, the sequence is TGTGCCACCAGTGGTCGGGGGAGCGGGGGGGGCACAGATACGCAGTATTTT.